Listed below are T cell receptor beta chains from one sample, sequenced in a study of blood T cell repertoires in COVID-19. Only in-frame clones appear in the TCRdb table, and some are missing; sequencing was by immunoSEQ multiplex PCR. The data hold under 250,000 clones, with 82% observed a single time. Material: peripheral blood. The receptor source for this set is a woman aged 40 to 50 with acute or convalescent COVID-19. The CDR3 runs from the conserved cysteine through the conserved F or W. Each record gives: CDR3 DNA, CDR3 protein, V gene, J gene, D gene, CDR3 length, clone size. The D gene is left open where the match is weak. The size field is filled for only some rows; it gives once, few, many or a size class.

TGCGCCAGCAGTCAACAACATCACGGGTCCGAGCAGTACTTC	CASSQQHHGSEQYF	TRBV23-1	TRBJ2-7	.	14	.
TGTGCCAGCAGCCAATTTTACGGGAGCCACGAGCAGTACTTC	CASSQFYGSHEQYF	TRBV16	TRBJ2-7	.	14	.
TGCGCCGTCCAAACAGGGGATAATTCACCCCTCCACTTT	CAVQTGDNSPLHF	TRBV10-2	TRBJ1-6	TRBD1	13	few
TGTGCCAGCAGCGTAGACTTATTACAGGGGGTATCCTATGGCTACACCTTC	CASSVDLLQGVSYGYTF	TRBV9	TRBJ1-2	TRBD1	17	.
TGCAGCGGAGGACAGCAAGAGACCCAGTACTTC	CSGGQQETQYF	TRBV29-1	TRBJ2-5	.	11	.
TGTGCCAGCAGTCCGAAGATCCAGGTCTACGAGCAGTACTTC	CASSPKIQVYEQYF	TRBV3-1/TRBV3-2	TRBJ2-7	.	14	once
TGTGCCAGCAGCACCGGGACAGAGTACAATGAGCAGTTCTTC	CASSTGTEYNEQFF	TRBV6-5	TRBJ2-1	TRBD1	14	.
TGCGCCAGCAGCTTGGACAGTCTCTTTGGCACAGATACGCAGTATTTT	CASSLDSLFGTDTQYF	TRBV5-1	TRBJ2-3	.	16	.
TGTGCCAGCAGTGAAGAGGCTAGCGGGGGGTATACGCAGTATTTT	CASSEEASGGYTQYF	TRBV6-1	TRBJ2-3	TRBD2	15	.
TGTGCCAGCAGCCGAACGGCTGACAGTTTAGCCAAAAACATTCAGTACTTC	CASSRTADSLAKNIQYF	TRBV6-6	TRBJ2-4	.	17	once
TGTGCCAGCAGCTATACAGATACGCAGTATTTT	CASSYTDTQYF	TRBV12-3/TRBV12-4	TRBJ2-3	.	11	.
TGTGCCAGCAGTTACTCAGGGAGGGGGCAGCCCCAGCATTTT	CASSYSGRGQPQHF	TRBV6-2/TRBV6-3	TRBJ1-5	.	14	.
TGCGCCAGCAGTGCAACAGGGGGGGGTTCACCCCTCCACTTT	CASSATGGGSPLHF	TRBV10-2	TRBJ1-6	TRBD1	14	.
TGCAGTGCTAGTCCCCCCAGGCATAACAATGAGCAGTTCTTC	CSASPPRHNNEQFF	TRBV20-1	TRBJ2-1	.	14	.
TGTGCCAGCTCACCTTATACTAAGGGAGACTATGGCTACACCTTC	CASSPYTKGDYGYTF	TRBV18	TRBJ1-2	.	15	.
TGTGCCAGCTCACCCGGACAGGGGAAGGCGGGGAACACCGGGGAGCTGTTTTTT	CASSPGQGKAGNTGELFF	TRBV18	TRBJ2-2	TRBD1	18	.
TGCGCCAGCAGCCCGGGACAGGCCCCCTACGAGCAGTACTTC	CASSPGQAPYEQYF	TRBV4-1	TRBJ2-7	TRBD1	14	.
TGTGCCAGCAGCCTGACAGGGTACAACGGCTACACCTTC	CASSLTGYNGYTF	TRBV7-9	TRBJ1-2	TRBD1	13	.
TGTGCCTGGAGTGTACTTGGAGGGAATTCACCCCTCCACTTT	CAWSVLGGNSPLHF	TRBV30	TRBJ1-6	.	14	.
TGCAGTGCTAGAGATGCGGGGGAGCTGTTTTTT	CSARDAGELFF	TRBV20-1	TRBJ2-2	.	11	.
TGTGCCAGCAGCTTAAGTAACTCAGGATTCTACGAGCAGTACTTC	CASSLSNSGFYEQYF	TRBV11-2	TRBJ2-7	.	15	.
TGTGCCAGCAGCGGAGACAGCGGCAATCAGCCCCAGCATTTT	CASSGDSGNQPQHF	TRBV9	TRBJ1-5	.	14	.
TGTGCCAGTAGTCCGTCTAGGAATGAGCAGTTCTTC	CASSPSRNEQFF	TRBV19	TRBJ2-1	.	12	few
TGTGCCAGCAGCTTGATCCCGGTGACAAATAAAAACATTCAGTACTTC	CASSLIPVTNKNIQYF	TRBV7-9	TRBJ2-4	.	16	.
TGCGCCAGCAGCCCTATTACAGGGGACACTGAAGCTTTCTTT	CASSPITGDTEAFF	TRBV5-1	TRBJ1-1	TRBD1	14	once
TGTGCCAGCAGTTTAATGGGGCGCGAGCAGTACTTC	CASSLMGREQYF	TRBV12-3/TRBV12-4	TRBJ2-7	.	12	.
TGCAGCGTTGAAGATCCCAGGAACTATGGCTACACCTTC	CSVEDPRNYGYTF	TRBV29-1	TRBJ1-2	.	13	.
TGTGCCAGCAGCTTAAGCAGGGGATGGGACACAGATACGCAGTATTTT	CASSLSRGWDTDTQYF	TRBV7-9	TRBJ2-3	.	16	.
TGTGCCAGCAGCCAAACTCGGACCGGGACAGGACTCTACACCTTC	CASSQTRTGTGLYTF	TRBV4-2	TRBJ1-2	TRBD1	15	.
TGCGCCAGCAGCCGTCCACTAGCGGGAGTTAATGAGCAGTTCTTC	CASSRPLAGVNEQFF	TRBV4-3	TRBJ2-1	TRBD2	15	.
TGTGCCAGCTCGTCTGACAGGGTAGGCTATGGCTACACCTTC	CASSSDRVGYGYTF	TRBV18	TRBJ1-2	TRBD1	14	.
TGTGCCAGCAGTGACATGACAGGGAGGAATTCACCCCTCCACTTT	CASSDMTGRNSPLHF	TRBV2	TRBJ1-6	TRBD1	15	few
TGTGCCAGCTCCCGTGACAGCAGGGGTAGTAGCACAGATACGCAGTATTTT	CASSRDSRGSSTDTQYF	TRBV18	TRBJ2-3	.	17	few
TGTGCCAGCAGCCGAGAGACAGGGTTTAATGGCTACACCTTC	CASSRETGFNGYTF	TRBV3-1/TRBV3-2	TRBJ1-2	TRBD1	14	.
TGTGCCAGCAGTTTAACAGGGAGTAACTATGGCTACACCTTC	CASSLTGSNYGYTF	TRBV27	TRBJ1-2	.	14	many
TGCGCCAGCAGCCATATACGACAGGGGGATAGGGAGACCCAGTACTTC	CASSHIRQGDRETQYF	TRBV4-1	TRBJ2-5	TRBD1	16	.
TGTGCCAGCAGAAGACAGGGAGGCGGAGAGACCCAGTACTTC	CASRRQGGGETQYF	TRBV6-5	TRBJ2-5	.	14	.
TGTGCCAGCTCACCAGTTGCCAGGGTGTACGGCTCCTATAATTCACCCCTCCACTTT	CASSPVARVYGSYNSPLHF	TRBV18	TRBJ1-6	.	19	.
TGTGCCAGCAGTTTTGGGGCTCAGCCCCAGCATTTT	CASSFGAQPQHF	TRBV28	TRBJ1-5	.	12	.
TGTGCCAGCAGAATAGGAGGGCAGTTCTTC	CASRIGGQFF	TRBV13	TRBJ2-1	.	10	.
TGTGCCAGCAGTTTAGGCGGGACCACTGAAGCTTTCTTT	CASSLGGTTEAFF	TRBV28	TRBJ1-1	.	13	.
TGTGCCAGCTCACCACCGGGGGCCAGGGGGATATATGGCTACACCTTC	CASSPPGARGIYGYTF	TRBV18	TRBJ1-2	TRBD1	16	.
TGTGCCAGCAGCTTAGCTGGACATTCTAACTATGGCTACACCTTC	CASSLAGHSNYGYTF	TRBV7-2	TRBJ1-2	.	15	.
TGTGCCAGCAGTTTGCAGAGCGGGAGTACGCAGTATTTT	CASSLQSGSTQYF	TRBV12-3/TRBV12-4	TRBJ2-3	TRBD2	13	.